Listed below are T cell receptor beta chains from one sample, sequenced in a study of neurological immune-mediated disorders. TCRdb analysed the 5' RACE reads with MiXCR anew, one entry per CDR3 protein. The table has 30,000 to 40,000 distinct CDR3 sequences, 3% to 4% seen once. Material: PBMCs. These TCRs come from a man younger than 40 with multiple sclerosis. Each CDR3 is given with its conserved first and last residue. D genes are given only for firm matches. Only part of the rows carry a size: once, few, many, or a class if the clone is expanded.

>TRBJ2-7|TRBV5-1|NA|NA
CASSPSNARGAYEQYF
TGCGCCAGCAGCCCAAGCAACGCCAGGGGGGCCTACGAGCAGTACTTC
>TRBJ1-2|TRBV20-1|NA|TRBD1
CSGTGQDYGYTF
TGCAGTGGGACGGGACAGGACTATGGCTACACCTTC
>TRBJ2-3|TRBV7-9|many|NA
CASAFGYTQYF
TGTGCCAGCGCCTTCGGGTATACGCAGTATTTT
>TRBJ1-1|TRBV27|many|NA
CASSLLGGSTEAFF
TGTGCCAGCAGTCTCCTCGGGGGATCGACTGAAGCTTTCTTT
>TRBJ1-2|TRBV20-1|many|TRBD1
CSARDTPRDRASIYYGYTF
TGCAGTGCTAGAGACACCCCTCGGGACAGGGCGAGTATCTACTATGGCTACACCTTC
>TRBJ2-2|TRBV21-1|NA|NA
CASSKVLAGTGELFF
TGTGCCAGCAGCAAAGTGTTAGCGGGGACCGGGGAGCTGTTTTTT
>TRBJ2-5|TRBV7-2|many|NA
CASSFSGFKETQYF
TGTGCCAGCAGCTTCAGCGGATTCAAAGAGACCCAGTACTTC
>TRBJ1-6|TRBV10-3|NA|NA
CAISESDVGDPLNF
TGTGCCATCAGTGAGTCAGACGTTGGGGACCCCCTCAACTTT
>TRBJ2-3|TRBV24-1|many|NA
CATSQGERTDTQYF
TGTGCCACCAGTCAAGGGGAGAGGACAGATACGCAGTATTTT
>TRBJ1-5|TRBV7-2|NA|NA
CASSPGAASNQPQNF
TGTGCCAGCAGCCCAGGCGCGGCTAGCAATCAGCCCCAGAATTTT
>TRBJ2-2|TRBV4-3|many|NA
CASRVDFGTGELFF
TGCGCCAGCAGAGTGGACTTTGGCACCGGGGAGCTGTTTTTT
>TRBJ1-1|TRBV9|many|NA
CASSAEGTTEAFF
TGTGCCAGCAGCGCCGAAGGGACCACTGAAGCTTTCTTT
>TRBJ1-1|TRBV7-3|many|NA
CASSLTAENTEAFF
TGTGCCAGCAGCTTAACAGCAGAGAACACTGAAGCTTTCTTT
>TRBJ2-3|TRBV20-1|medium-sized|TRBD2
CSAQNPTSGEPDTQYF
TGCAGTGCCCAGAATCCCACTAGCGGGGAGCCAGATACGCAGTATTTT
>TRBJ2-1|TRBV7-9|NA|NA
CASSTRGGYEQFF
TGTGCCAGCAGTACGAGGGGGGGATATGAGCAGTTCTTC
>TRBJ1-2|TRBV29-1|many|NA
CSVERVHYGYTF
TGCAGCGTTGAAAGGGTCCACTATGGCTACACCTTC
>TRBJ2-2|TRBV5-5|many|TRBD2
CASSLVAGTGELFF
TGTGCCAGCAGCTTGGTAGCGGGGACGGGGGAGCTGTTTTTT
>TRBJ2-1|TRBV7-2|many|NA
CASSLDAGEQFF
TGTGCCAGCAGCTTAGATGCGGGAGAGCAGTTCTTC
>TRBJ2-7|TRBV10-3|many|NA
CAISDRRASERYEQYF
TGTGCCATCAGTGACCGCAGGGCGTCCGAGCGCTACGAGCAGTACTTC
>TRBJ2-3|TRBV20-1|many|NA
CSASRVLSDTQYF
TGCAGTGCTAGTCGGGTACTATCAGATACGCAGTATTTT
>TRBJ1-1|TRBV29-1|NA|TRBD1
CSVRGRTGGSMNTEAFF
TGCAGCGTCCGAGGAAGGACAGGGGGTTCCATGAACACTGAAGCTTTCTTT
>TRBJ2-2|TRBV12-3/TRBV12-4|many|TRBD2
CASSPGTGLAQVTGELFF
TGTGCCAGCAGTCCAGGCACGGGACTAGCGCAAGTCACCGGGGAGCTGTTTTTT
>TRBJ2-2|TRBV10-1|many|NA
CASSDQYTGELFF
TGCGCCAGCAGTGACCAGTACACCGGGGAGCTGTTTTTT
>TRBJ1-5|TRBV27|many|TRBD1
CASSGQGRQPQHF
TGTGCCAGCTCCGGACAGGGGCGTCAGCCCCAGCATTTT
>TRBJ2-3|TRBV5-1|many|TRBD1
CASSATGFSTDTQYF
TGCGCCAGCAGCGCGACAGGGTTTAGCACAGATACGCAGTATTTT
>TRBJ1-1|TRBV5-1|many|NA
CASRRGIFDLSMNTEAFF
TGCGCCAGCAGAAGGGGTATCTTTGACCTGAGCATGAACACTGAAGCTTTCTTT
>TRBJ2-5|TRBV10-3|many|NA
CAISETQETQYF
TGTGCCATCAGTGAGACTCAAGAGACCCAGTACTTC
>TRBJ1-5|TRBV20-1|many|NA
CSAGRADGNQPQHF
TGCAGTGCTGGCAGGGCTGATGGCAATCAGCCCCAGCATTTT
>TRBJ1-5|TRBV20-1|many|NA
CSAKRGVLPQNF
TGCAGTGCTAAAAGGGGAGTGTTGCCCCAGAATTTT
>TRBJ2-7|TRBV5-1|many|NA
CASSPGPTGGYEQYF
TGCGCCAGCAGCCCCGGCCCCACCGGTGGCTACGAGCAGTACTTC
>TRBJ2-3|TRBV10-3|many|TRBD2
CAISGPSPGLAGGWDTQYF
TGTGCCATCAGTGGGCCATCCCCGGGACTAGCGGGGGGATGGGATACGCAGTATTTT
>TRBJ1-6|TRBV20-1|many|NA
CSARLPGTLNSPLNF
TGCAGTGCTAGACTGCCCGGGACCCTTAATTCACCCCTCAACTTT
>TRBJ1-1|TRBV5-1|many|TRBD1
CASSFDGPSRQGQAFF
TGCGCCAGCAGCTTTGATGGCCCATCTCGACAGGGTCAAGCTTTCTTT
>TRBJ1-1|TRBV6-4|many|TRBD1
CASRDRGLLNDEAFF
TGTGCCAGCAGGGACAGGGGGCTTCTAAACGATGAAGCTTTCTTT
>TRBJ2-2|TRBV12-3/TRBV12-4|many|NA
CASNQGLDTGELFF
TGTGCCAGCAATCAGGGGCTCGACACCGGGGAGCTGTTTTTT
>TRBJ2-2|TRBV7-2|many|NA
CASSLSQTESSWELFF
TGTGCCAGCAGCTTATCCCAGACAGAGTCAAGTTGGGAGCTGTTTTTT
>TRBJ2-3|TRBV15|many|NA
CATSRGKGTQYF
TGTGCCACCAGCAGAGGGAAGGGTACGCAGTATTTT
>TRBJ2-4|TRBV6-4|many|TRBD2
CASSTVAGAQNIQYF
TGTGCCAGCAGTACCGTAGCGGGGGCGCAAAACATTCAGTACTTC
>TRBJ1-2|TRBV25-1|few|TRBD1
CASSNPGQLYGYTF
TGTGCCAGCAGTAACCCGGGACAGCTCTATGGCTACACCTTC
>TRBJ1-2|TRBV7-2|many|NA
CASSSTANYGYTF
TGTGCCAGCAGCTCGACAGCTAACTATGGCTACACCTTC
>TRBJ1-1|TRBV6-5|many|NA
CASSYTGGNTEAFF
TGTGCCAGCAGTTATACGGGGGGCAACACTGAAGCTTTCTTT
>TRBJ1-1|TRBV5-1|many|TRBD1
CASTRTGKASTEAFF
TGCGCCAGCACCCGGACAGGCAAAGCGAGCACTGAAGCTTTCTTT
>TRBJ2-3|TRBV20-1|few|TRBD1
CSARPRWTGFDTQYF
TGCAGTGCTAGACCCAGATGGACAGGGTTCGATACGCAGTATTTT
>TRBJ2-5|TRBV10-3|many|NA
CAISESYGQETQYF
TGTGCCATCAGTGAGTCGTATGGACAAGAGACCCAGTACTTC
>TRBJ1-1|TRBV4-1|many|TRBD1
CASSPHRQGALQQAFF
TGCGCCAGCAGCCCCCATCGACAGGGGGCACTTCAACAAGCTTTCTTT
>TRBJ1-1|TRBV6-1|NA|NA
CASRVVRTEAFF
TGTGCCAGCAGGGTGGTGCGGACTGAAGCTTTCTTT
>TRBJ2-2|TRBV3-1|many|TRBD1
CASSPRQGANTGELFF
TGTGCCAGCAGCCCACGACAGGGTGCGAACACCGGGGAGCTGTTTTTT
>TRBJ2-1|TRBV12-3/TRBV12-4|many|NA
CASTPDNEQFF
TGTGCCAGCACCCCCGACAATGAGCAGTTCTTC
>TRBJ2-2|TRBV10-2|NA|TRBD1
CASRGTATGELFF
TGCGCCAGCAGGGGGACAGCCACCGGGGAGCTGTTTTTT
>TRBJ1-3|TRBV11-3|many|NA
CASSPTASGNTIYF
TGTGCCAGCAGCCCGACGGCCTCTGGAAACACCATATATTTT
>TRBJ2-1|TRBV9|NA|NA
CASSEGGEAYNEQFF
TGTGCCAGCAGCGAAGGGGGAGAGGCCTACAATGAGCAGTTCTTC
>TRBJ2-3|TRBV27|many|TRBD1
CASSLRDRASTDTQYF
TGTGCCAGCAGTTTACGTGACAGGGCTAGCACAGATACGCAGTATTTT
>TRBJ1-6|TRBV5-5|many|TRBD1
CASSLRDRGPNSPLHF
TGTGCCAGCAGCTTGAGGGACAGGGGACCTAATTCACCCCTCCACTTT